A selection of T cell receptor beta chains follows, all from one sample in a study of Graves' ophthalmopathy and Graves' hyperthyroidism. TCRdb analysed the multiplex PCR reads with MiXCR anew, one entry per CDR3 protein. The sample lists roughly 610,000 distinct CDR3 sequences, 20% to 25% occurring once. The material sequenced was peripheral blood. The receptors derive from a woman under 30 with stable Graves' hyperthyroidism. Some clones in this sample may be carry-over from other donors' samples. The CDR3 runs from the conserved cysteine through the conserved F or W. Fields, in order: J gene, clone size, D gene, V gene, CDR3 DNA, CDR3 protein. D genes are given only for firm matches. Only some rows state a clone size, as once, few, many or a class for expanded clones.

>TRBJ2-7|few|TRBD1|TRBV28
TGTGCCAGCAGTCCTTTCCGGGACAGCTACGAGCAGTACTTC
CASSPFRDSYEQYF
>TRBJ1-5|many|.|TRBV7-8
TGTGCCACCAGACCCCGAGATAGCAATCAGCCCCAGCATTTT
CATRPRDSNQPQHF
>TRBJ2-7|many|.|TRBV20-1
TGCAGTGCTAGGGTCACCTTAGCTGGCGAGCAGTACTTC
CSARVTLAGEQYF
>TRBJ2-5|few|.|TRBV3-1
TGTGCCAGCAGCAGGAGCAAAGAGACCCAGTACTTC
CASSRSKETQYF
>TRBJ1-1|many|.|TRBV7-3
TGTGCCAGCAGCTTATTACCTCAGGAAAAAGCTTTCTTT
CASSLLPQEKAFF
>TRBJ1-2|few|TRBD1|TRBV11-2
TGTGCCAGCAGCTTAGAACGACAGGGTTGGTATGGCTACACCTTC
CASSLERQGWYGYTF
>TRBJ1-3|many|.|TRBV6-1
TGTGCCAGCAGCCCGCGACAGACTTCTGGAAACACCATATATTTT
CASSPRQTSGNTIYF
>TRBJ1-5|many|.|TRBV19
TGTGCCAGTAGTAAGTCCAGGGTCAATTATAGCAATCAGCCCCAGCATTTT
CASSKSRVNYSNQPQHF
>TRBJ1-2|.|.|TRBV7-2
TGTGCCAGCAGCGCCGTCGGGACTGGGTATGGCTACACCTTC
CASSAVGTGYGYTF
>TRBJ1-3|many|.|TRBV6-5
TGTGCCAGCAGTTATCATCCGGGGGGCGCGGGGGGAAACACCATATATTTT
CASSYHPGGAGGNTIYF
>TRBJ2-3|many|.|TRBV12-3/TRBV12-4
TGTGCCAGCAGTTTAAGTGGTCCCCTTAGCACAGATACGCAGTATTTT
CASSLSGPLSTDTQYF
>TRBJ2-5|many|TRBD1|TRBV11-2
TGTGCCAGCACACCCGGGACAGAGTACCAAGAGACCCAGTACTTC
CASTPGTEYQETQYF
>TRBJ1-2|many|TRBD1|TRBV20-1
TGCAGTGCTGGAATGGACAGGGCAACTGAGGGCTACACCTTC
CSAGMDRATEGYTF
>TRBJ2-5|few|TRBD1|TRBV27
TGTGCCAGCAGTTCCGGACAGGGTTCCCAGTACTTC
CASSSGQGSQYF
>TRBJ2-5|.|.|TRBV10-3
TGTGCCATCAGTGAACGTGTGGAGACCCAGTACTTC
CAISERVETQYF
>TRBJ1-1|many|.|TRBV6-5
TGTGCCAGCAGGGGACAACCGAACACTGAAGCTTTCTTT
CASRGQPNTEAFF
>TRBJ1-3|many|TRBD1|TRBV28
TGTGCCAGCAGTTCCCTGGGACAGGGTTCTGGAAACACCATATATTTT
CASSSLGQGSGNTIYF
>TRBJ2-5|.|.|TRBV10-3
TGTGCCATCAGTAATCCGCCAAATGGGGGGCGAGAGACCCAGTACTTC
CAISNPPNGGRETQYF
>TRBJ1-3|.|TRBD1|TRBV12-3/TRBV12-4
TGTGCCAGCAGTTTGTGGACAGGGGGCACTGGAAACACCATATATTTT
CASSLWTGGTGNTIYF
>TRBJ2-4|.|.|TRBV5-1
TGCGCCAGCAGCGTTCCTCAGGGATCTATGGCCAAAAACATTCAGTACTTC
CASSVPQGSMAKNIQYF
>TRBJ2-7|few|.|TRBV27
TGTGCCAGCAGTCCCGACAGTCCCCGGCCCTTAAAGCAGTACTTC
CASSPDSPRPLKQYF
>TRBJ2-2|many|.|TRBV11-2
TGTGCCAGCAGCTCAAGACTAGGAGCACACAACACCGGGGAGCTGTTTTTT
CASSSRLGAHNTGELFF
>TRBJ2-7|many|.|TRBV24-1
TGTGCCACCAGTGATTGGCCTGATCGAGAGCAGTACTTC
CATSDWPDREQYF
>TRBJ1-1|.|.|TRBV12-3/TRBV12-4
TGTGCCAGCAGTGGTCCGGGGGGGCGCGACACTGAAGCTTGCTTT
CASSGPGGRDTEACF
>TRBJ1-6|.|.|TRBV12-3/TRBV12-4
TGTGCCAGCAGTGCAGGGGTTGGCGCTTCACCCCTCCACTTT
CASSAGVGASPLHF
>TRBJ1-2|many|TRBD1|TRBV19
TGTGCCAGTAGCTACGACCGGGACAGCAACTATGGCTACACCTTC
CASSYDRDSNYGYTF
>TRBJ1-5|many|.|TRBV12-3/TRBV12-4
TGTGCCAGCACCCCGGGACCTGGGTTCGATCAGCCCCAGCATTTT
CASTPGPGFDQPQHF
>TRBJ1-2|many|.|TRBV6-5
TGTGCCAGCAGTTACTCGGGGTATGGCTACACCTTC
CASSYSGYGYTF
>TRBJ2-7|many|.|TRBV28
TGTGCCAGCAGTGAAAGTGGGCGGGTAGGGGAGCAGTACTTC
CASSESGRVGEQYF
>TRBJ1-5|many|.|TRBV10-3
TGTGCCATCAGTGACCCCGGGGACAAAAATAGCAATCAGCCCCAGCATTTT
CAISDPGDKNSNQPQHF
>TRBJ1-1|many|TRBD1|TRBV29-1
TGCAGCGTTGGACAGGGCGAAGCTTTCTTT
CSVGQGEAFF
>TRBJ2-7|few|TRBD1|TRBV5-4
TGTGCCAGCAGCTTGCAGCGACAGGGATCCTACGAGCAGTACTTC
CASSLQRQGSYEQYF
>TRBJ2-5|many|.|TRBV6-1
TGTGCCAGCAGTCTGGGGCAGACCCAGTACTTC
CASSLGQTQYF
>TRBJ2-5|few|TRBD1|TRBV2
TGTGCCAGCCTCGACAGGGTTCAGGAGACCCAGTACTTC
CASLDRVQETQYF
>TRBJ1-5|many|.|TRBV6-2/TRBV6-3
TGTGCCAGCAAACTGACAGGAGTATATAGCAATCAGCCCCAGCATTTT
CASKLTGVYSNQPQHF
>TRBJ2-2|.|.|TRBV6-5
TGTGCCAGCAGTTCCGCTGGGGGGGGCGGCACCGGGGAGCTGTTTTTT
CASSSAGGGGTGELFF
>TRBJ1-6|.|.|TRBV30
TGTGCCTGTACCGATAGAAGAGATTCACCCCTCCACTTT
CACTDRRDSPLHF
>TRBJ1-1|.|TRBD1|TRBV10-3
TGTGCCATCAGTGCCCGGGACAGCACTGAAGCTTTCTTT
CAISARDSTEAFF
>TRBJ1-1|many|TRBD1|TRBV19
TGTGCCAGTTGTGACAGGGCAAACACTGAAGCTTTCTTT
CASCDRANTEAFF
>TRBJ1-1|few|.|TRBV7-6
TGTGCCAGCAGCTTAGGCGGGGTCGGGGGCGCACAAAGAGAAGCTTTCTTT
CASSLGGVGGAQREAFF
>TRBJ2-7|.|.|TRBV29-1
TGCAGCGTTGAGGGGGTTTCAAACGAGCAGTACTTC
CSVEGVSNEQYF
>TRBJ1-2|many|.|TRBV29-1
TGCAGCGTTGAACAGAACTCTAACTATGGCTACACCTTC
CSVEQNSNYGYTF
>TRBJ2-2|.|.|TRBV6-2/TRBV6-3
TGTGCCAGCAGTTATCGAGTTGGGGACGGGGAGCTGTTTTTT
CASSYRVGDGELFF
>TRBJ1-5|few|.|TRBV20-1
TGCAGTGCTAAACCGGGACCTCACAAATACAGCAATCAGCCCCAGCATTTT
CSAKPGPHKYSNQPQHF
>TRBJ2-2|many|.|TRBV24-1
TGTGCCACCAGTGGGAGGGGCTTGGGCACCGGGGAGCTGTTTTTT
CATSGRGLGTGELFF
>TRBJ2-5|many|.|TRBV24-1
TGTGCCACCAGTGATCCCCGGGGGTCAGAGACCCAGTACTTC
CATSDPRGSETQYF
>TRBJ1-2|many|.|TRBV12-3/TRBV12-4
TGTGCCAGCAATAACACGACTATTAACTATGGCTACACCTTC
CASNNTTINYGYTF
>TRBJ1-6|few|.|TRBV3-1
TGTGCCAGCAGCCAAGAGGACCGGGGGCCACCCCTCCACTTT
CASSQEDRGPPLHF
>TRBJ2-7|.|TRBD2|TRBV30
TGTGCCTGGAGGACCGGGACTAGCGACTACGAGCAGTACTTC
CAWRTGTSDYEQYF
>TRBJ1-5|once|.|TRBV20-1
TGCAGTGCTAGTCCCAACAGGCTTCAGCCCCAGCATTTT
CSASPNRLQPQHF
>TRBJ2-5|many|TRBD2|TRBV28
TGTGCCGCCCACCCGGGGGGGCGACAAGAGACCCAGTACTTC
CAAHPGGRQETQYF
>TRBJ2-2|few|TRBD1|TRBV5-1
TGCGCCAGCAGCCCAGGGACAGGGGTGAACACCGGGGAGCTGTTTTTT
CASSPGTGVNTGELFF
>TRBJ2-7|.|.|TRBV20-1
TGCAGTGCTAAGGTGAAGGGGCGGCCAGGCTACGAGCAGTACTTC
CSAKVKGRPGYEQYF
>TRBJ2-5|few|.|TRBV20-1
TGCAGTGCTAGTACCGGGCAAGAGACCCAGTACTTC
CSASTGQETQYF
>TRBJ1-5|.|.|TRBV12-3/TRBV12-4
TGTGCCAGCAGCCTGGGACCGATTAATCAGCCCCAGCATTTT
CASSLGPINQPQHF